There are a few counts of the clone carrying this TCR beta chain. Its antigen is as yet unknown. The data originate from a study of T cell responses to AZD1222 COVID-19 vaccine. Findings and caveats of the study: In all cases, repertoires were sampled only after the peak T cell response.

This CDR3 has 17 residues. The V gene end was trimmed by 2 bases and the J gene end by 6 bases; junction bases not matched to a gene: 12. Germline CDR1 and CDR2: LNHDA and SQIVND (reference sequence). TCRdb keeps only in-frame clones here, not all; method: immunoSEQ multiplex PCR. The sample has about 120,000 clones; approximately 91% are singletons. The TCR originated in an adult who received the AZD1222 COVID-19 vaccine. The sample consisted of peripheral blood, taken 28 days after the second AZD1222 dose. The chain employs TRBV19 and TRBJ1-5; TRBD1 matches 8 bases. The CDR3 loop reads CASSISFGQGRSQPQHF. CDR3 DNA: TGTGCCAGTAGTATATCCTTCGGACAGGGCCGAAGTCAGCCCCAGCATTTT.